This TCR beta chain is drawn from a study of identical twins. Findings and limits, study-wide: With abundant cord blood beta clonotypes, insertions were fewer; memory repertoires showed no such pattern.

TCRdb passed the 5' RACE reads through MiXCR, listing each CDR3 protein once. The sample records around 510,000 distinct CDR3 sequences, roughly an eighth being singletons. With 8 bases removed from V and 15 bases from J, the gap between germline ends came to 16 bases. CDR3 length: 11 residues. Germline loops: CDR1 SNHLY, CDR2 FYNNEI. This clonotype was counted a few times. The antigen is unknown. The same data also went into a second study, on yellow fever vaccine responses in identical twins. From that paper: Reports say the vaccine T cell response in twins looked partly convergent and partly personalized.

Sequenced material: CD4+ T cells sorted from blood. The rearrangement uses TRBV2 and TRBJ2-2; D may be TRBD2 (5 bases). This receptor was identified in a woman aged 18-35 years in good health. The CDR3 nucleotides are TGTGCCAGCCGGGGTCCACCGCAGGTGTTTTTT. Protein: CASRGPPQVFF. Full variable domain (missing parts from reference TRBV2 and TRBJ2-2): EPEVTQTPSHQVTQMGQEVILRCVPISNHLYFYWYRQILGQKVEFLVSFYNNEISEKSEIFDDQFSVERPDGSNFTLKIRSTKLEDSAMYFCASRGPPQVFFGEGSRLTVL.